Included here is one TCR beta chain sequence, with context. The data are from a study of CD8 T cells in Susac syndrome. For the study at large: The Susac syndrome patients that were sequenced included roughly six with active disease and under 10 in remission.

An amount of RNA that ranged from about 0.45 to 1 ug was reverse transcribed with random hexamers. Each CDR3 protein is one row after TCRdb ran MiXCR on the immunoSEQ multiplex PCR reads. The table has approximately 190,000 distinct CDR3 sequences, more than 90% seen once; the top ten hold 0.09% to 0.1%. In germline, CDR1 is GTSNPN, CDR2 SVGIG (reference sequence). V lost 0 bases to trimming and J lost 11 bases, with 13 bases between them. CDR3 length equals 12 residues. The source of this sequence is a human donor with Susac syndrome. The chain carries TRBV30 and TRBJ1-2; D is unresolved. Material: CD4+ T cells from PBMCs. The CDR3 is CAWSVKAVSYTF. CDR3 in DNA: TGTGCCTGGAGTGTAAAGGCAGTTTCATACACCTTC.